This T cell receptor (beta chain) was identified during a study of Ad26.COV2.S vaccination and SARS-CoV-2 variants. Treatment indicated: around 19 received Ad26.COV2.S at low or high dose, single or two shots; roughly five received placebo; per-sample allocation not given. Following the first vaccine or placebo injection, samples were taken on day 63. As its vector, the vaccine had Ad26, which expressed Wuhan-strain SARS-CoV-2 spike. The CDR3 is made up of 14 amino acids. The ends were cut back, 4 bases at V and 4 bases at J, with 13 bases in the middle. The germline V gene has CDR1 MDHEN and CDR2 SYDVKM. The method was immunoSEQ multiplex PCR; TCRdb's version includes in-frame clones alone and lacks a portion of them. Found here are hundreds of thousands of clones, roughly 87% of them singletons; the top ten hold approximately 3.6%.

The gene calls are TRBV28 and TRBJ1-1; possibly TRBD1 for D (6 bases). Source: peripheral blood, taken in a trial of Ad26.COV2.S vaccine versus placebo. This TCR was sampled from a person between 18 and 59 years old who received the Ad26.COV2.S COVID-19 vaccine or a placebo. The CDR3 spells CASSSLGGGTEAFF. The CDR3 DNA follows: TGTGCCAGCAGTTCCCTGGGGGGCGGCACTGAAGCTTTCTTT.